This T cell receptor (beta chain) was sequenced in a study of blood T cells in healthy people across ages. Study-wide context: Per every two T cells, about one barcoded beta molecule was captured by template switching. Study observations and caveats: Per-million-T-cell TCR beta diversity fell roughly linearly with age.

The second PCR ran about 6 to 11 cycles with a sample-barcoded 5' primer and J-beta primers. TCRdb re-analysed the 5' RACE reads in MiXCR, keeping a single row per CDR3 protein. The sample holds 900,000 to 950,000 distinct CDR3 sequences, just under 30% seen once. A remark on this clonotype: Its specificity is unknown. A clone one base away is much larger, so this may be a read error.

Germline lookup yields CDR1 SGHRS and CDR2 YFSETQ. The CDR3 is 15 residues long. This sample was also put to use in a study of T cells of mothers and their children. That paper adds: The study obtained over 9 million TCR beta CDR3 reads per mother and around 3 million per child.

The chain combines TRBV5-1 with TRBJ2-7, with D perhaps TRBD1 (6 bases). This sequence was found in a woman aged 40 to 49 in good health. The sequenced material came from blood. CDR3 sequence: CANSLTTGKFYEQYF. DNA for the CDR3: TGCGCCAACAGCTTAACAACAGGGAAATTCTACGAGCAGTACTTC.